This T cell receptor beta chain emerged from a study of T cell responses to AZD1222 COVID-19 vaccine. In its sample, this clone was seen once. The antigen remains unidentified. The CDR3 totals 13 residues. V shed 5 bases and J shed 2 bases, with 9 bases lying between them. Germline V lookup: CDR1 MNHEY, CDR2 SVGAGI. Study-level points and caveats: Seropositive status at baseline applied to only a handful of AZD1222 recipients.

Only in-frame clones appear in the TCRdb table, and some are missing; sequencing was by immunoSEQ multiplex PCR. The table records around 150,000 clones, about 90% of them present only once. The receptor was isolated from an adult in good health. V is TRBV6-5 and J is TRBJ1-2; D not certain. The input for sequencing was peripheral blood, taken on day 0 of AZD1222 vaccination. CDR3 amino acids: CASSRRQNYGYTF. The DNA for the CDR3 is TGTGCCAGCAGTAGGAGACAAAACTATGGCTACACCTTC.